These 20 T cell receptor beta chains originate from one sample sequenced in a study of beta chain features in type 1 diabetes. Study observations and caveats: Patients with Type 1 diabetes showed moderately but significantly shorter TCRB CDR3s in all four CD4+ subsets.

The investigators reverse transcribed all of the isolated RNA, so they sequenced expressed TCRB transcripts. Assay: immunoSEQ multiplex PCR; the TCRdb copy retains only in-frame clones and omits some. The table includes around 100,000 clones, under 30% detected once. Their recognized antigens are unknown. The material sequenced was central memory CD4+ T cells from blood. These receptor sequences come from a woman between 18 and 29 years old with type 1 diabetes.

In its sample, this clone was seen a few times. The chain uses TRBV29-1 and TRBJ2-1; D gene unclear. The V and J ends lost 7 bases and 5 bases respectively, with 18 bases between them. Per germline, CDR1 SQVTM and CDR2 ANQGSEA. The CDR3 contains 14 residues. CDR3 coding DNA: TGCAGCGCACAAGACTCAAGAGCCGACAATGAGCAGTTCTTC. This codes for CSAQDSRADNEQFF.

The V and J genes are TRBV6-6 and TRBJ1-5, with TRBD1 matching 10 bases. The length of the CDR3 is 15 residues. From germline, CDR1 is MNHNY and CDR2 SVGAGI (reference sequence). The junction had 6 bases not matched to a gene; V was cut back by 7 bases and J by 3 bases. The DNA for the CDR3 is TGTGCCAGCAACACCGGGACAGGGGCCAATCAGCCCCAGCATTTT. Translation gives CASNTGTGANQPQHF.

V usage is TRBV29-1 and J usage is TRBJ1-2, with 10 bases identical to TRBD1. Germline V gene data show CDR1 as SQVTM and CDR2 as ANQGSEA. V gave up 7 bases and J gave up 9 bases; unmatched junction bases: 11. CDR3 length: 13 residues. Written as DNA, the CDR3 is TGCAGCGGAGGACAGGGGGGGCTATTAAGCTACACCTTC. It yields the protein CSGGQGGLLSYTF.

The rearrangement links TRBV20-1 to TRBJ1-1, with D unresolved. Germline loops: CDR1 DFQATT, CDR2 SNEGSKA (reference sequence). Trimming shortened V by 5 bases and J by 8 bases, and 12 bases separated the two germline ends. CDR3 length: 11 residues. CDR3 sequence (DNA): TGCAGTGCTTGGGAGTCAGCCGAAGCTTTCTTT. It translates to CSAWESAEAFF.

The chain carries TRBV7-2 and TRBJ2-4; maybe TRBD2 (6 bases). Between the trimmed V and J ends, which lost 1 base and 2 bases, there was a span of 9 bases. Germline V gene sequence: CDR1 SGHTA, CDR2 FQGNSA. This CDR3 contains 15 residues. Here the CDR3 reads CASSLGGVTKNIQYF. CDR3 sequence (DNA): TGTGCCAGCAGCTTAGGGGGGGTAACCAAAAACATTCAGTACTTC.

This clone was counted a few times. The chain links TRBV7-3 to TRBJ2-2; D is unclear. This CDR3 has 14 residues. Germline V gives CDR1 SGHTA, CDR2 FQGTGA. V lost 5 bases to trimming and J lost 4 bases, with 11 bases between them. CDR3 sequence: CASSPNTGTGELFF. CDR3 coding DNA: TGTGCCAGCAGCCCCAACACGGGCACCGGGGAGCTGTTTTTT. Supplemented by reference TRBV7-3 and TRBJ2-2, the full variable domain reads GAGVSQTPSNKVTEKGKYVELRCDPISGHTALYWYRQSLGQGPEFLIYFQGTGAADDSGLPNDRFFAVRPEGSVSTLKIQRTERGDSAVYLCASSPNTGTGELFFGEGSRLTVL.

Written as DNA, the CDR3 is TGTGCCAGCAGCCCACCAAGCGGGAGAAATGAGCAGTTCTTC. This gives the protein CASSPPSGRNEQFF. The gene calls are TRBV28 and TRBJ2-1, with 8 bases matching TRBD2. V lost 6 bases, J lost 7 bases, and 8 bases stayed unmatched. CDR1 is MDHEN and CDR2 is SYDVKM in the germline V gene. CDR3 length: 14 residues.

A few counts support this clone. CDR3 sequence: CASSLRLVNTEAFF. In DNA form, the CDR3 reads TGTGCCAGCAGCTTGAGACTTGTGAACACTGAAGCTTTCTTT. This chain links TRBV9 with TRBJ1-1; D is unclear. This CDR3 has 14 amino acids. Germline CDR1 is SGDLS and CDR2 is YYNGEE. Trimming took off 4 bases at V and 0 bases at J, with 10 bases between the two ends. Combining the CDR3 with reference TRBV9 and TRBJ1-1 gives the whole variable domain DSGVTQTPKHLITATGQRVTLRCSPRSGDLSVYWYQQSLDQGLQFLIQYYNGEERAKGNILERFSAQQFPDLHSELNLSSLELGDSALYFCASSLRLVNTEAFFGQGTRLTVV.

This clone was counted between two and nine times. The rearrangement uses TRBV28 and TRBJ2-1; 9 bases map to TRBD2. Germline CDR1 MDHEN, CDR2 SYDVKM. Trimming removed 5 bases from V and 10 bases from J; junction bases left unmatched: 12. CDR3 size: 15 residues. The CDR3 coding sequence is TGTGCCAGCAGTCCATGGGGGCGGGAGGGTGAGGAGCAGTTCTTC. Its protein product is CASSPWGREGEEQFF.

The chain combines TRBV18 with TRBJ2-2; D gene unclear. V lost 2 bases and J lost 1, with 5 bases in between. Germline lookup yields CDR1 KGHSH and CDR2 LQKENI. This CDR3 has 14 amino acids. DNA of the CDR3: TGTGCCAGCTCACCAACGGGGAACACCGGGGAGCTGTTTTTT. Its translation is CASSPTGNTGELFF.

The chain combines TRBV10-3 with TRBJ2-7; TRBD1 agrees at 11 bases. The CDR3 totals 17 residues. Germline CDR1 and CDR2: ENHRY and SYGVKD. V shed 6 bases and J 5 bases; nucleotides not matched to a gene: 15. The CDR3 protein is CAISKDRGPPPGHEQYF. Written as DNA, the CDR3 is TGTGCCATCAGCAAGGACAGGGGGCCACCTCCGGGACACGAGCAGTACTTC.

The chain is built from TRBV28 and TRBJ2-7, with 9 positions matching TRBD1. Germline CDR1 MDHEN, CDR2 SYDVKM. This CDR3 has 15 amino acids. J was trimmed by 5 bases and V by 1 base; bases with no gene match: 6. CDR3 region: CASSLYRQGGNEQYF. DNA of the CDR3: TGTGCCAGCAGTTTATATCGACAGGGGGGAAACGAGCAGTACTTC.

This clone was seen a handful of times. The chain employs TRBV5-6 and TRBJ2-5; perhaps TRBD2 as D (5 bases). This CDR3 spans 15 amino acids. Trimming removed 2 bases at V and 5 bases at J, with 16 bases between. The germline gives CDR1 SGHDT, CDR2 YYEEEE. DNA of the CDR3: TGTGCCAGCAGCTTAACAGACTCCCGAGGGGAGACCCAGTACTTC. The encoded protein is CASSLTDSRGETQYF.

This clone came up a few times. CDR3 region: CAWSPSRGTAYEQYF. As DNA, the CDR3 is TGTGCCTGGAGTCCCTCTAGGGGGACGGCCTACGAGCAGTACTTC. This chain joins TRBV30 and TRBJ2-5; the D gene is possibly TRBD1 (6 bases). The J call could be wrong; TRBJ2-7 is a better fit for the DNA end. The CDR3 is 15 amino acids. The V gene's germline CDR1 is GTSNPN and CDR2 SVGIG (reference sequence).

The chain employs TRBV29-1 and TRBJ1-4; possibly TRBD1 for D (6 bases). V gave up 6 bases and J gave up 7 bases, with 15 bases separating them. Germline V gene data show CDR1 as SQVTM and CDR2 as ANQGSEA. The CDR3 length is 13 residues. The CDR3 bases are TGCAGCGTCCTACAGGGAGTGGGTGAAAAACTGTTTTTT. Its translation: CSVLQGVGEKLFF.

The gene calls are TRBV15 and TRBJ2-6; possible D gene TRBD2, 6 bases. The germline V gene has CDR1 LNHNV and CDR2 YYDKDF (reference sequence). The CDR3 sequence is 16 residues long. Between the trimmed V and J ends, which lost 1 base and 0 bases, there was a span of 7 bases. For the CDR3, the DNA is TGTGCCACCAGCAGAGGGGAGGTCTCTGGGGCCAACGTCCTGACTTTC. This codes for CATSRGEVSGANVLTF.

The sample holds a few counts of this clone. Other DNA sequences in this sample translate to the same CDR3. V is TRBV7-9 and J is TRBJ2-1, with 8 bases lining up with TRBD2. V lost 1 base to trimming and J lost 6 bases; unmatched junction nucleotides: 2. The CDR3 is 14 amino acids. CDR1 is SEHNR, CDR2 FQNEAQ, per germline (reference sequence). Here the CDR3 DNA reads TGTGCCAGCAGCTTAGGGCTAGCGGGCAATGAGCAGTTCTTC. As protein: CASSLGLAGNEQFF.

The CDR3 nucleotides are TGTGCCAGCAGTTACCGACACCCCGCCAAAAACATTCAGTACTTC. It codes for CASSYRHPAKNIQYF. J is TRBJ2-4 and V is TRBV6-5; D is undetermined. From germline, CDR1 is MNHEY and CDR2 SVGAGI. V shed 2 bases and J shed 1 base, with 9 bases lying between them. The CDR3 runs to 15 residues.

This clone showed up just a few times. The J gene is TRBJ1-1, the V gene TRBV6-5; 10 positions agree with TRBD1. V dropped 3 bases and J dropped 7; count of bases not matched to a gene: 5. This CDR3 spans 14 amino acids. Germline CDR1 is MNHEY and CDR2 is SVGAGI. As DNA, the CDR3 is TGTGCCAGCAGTTATTGGGACAGGGGATATGAAGCTTTCTTT. This encodes CASSYWDRGYEAFF.

The chain uses TRBV7-2 and TRBJ2-3; TRBD2 matches 7 bases. The V segment lost 6 bases and the J segment 1 base; nucleotides outside the gene matches: 13. Germline V lookup: CDR1 SGHTA, CDR2 FQGNSA. The CDR3 sequence is 17 residues long. CDR3 region: CASSPGGSRGGTDTQYF. In nucleotides, the CDR3 is TGTGCCAGCAGTCCCGGGGGGTCTCGAGGGGGCACAGATACGCAGTATTTT.